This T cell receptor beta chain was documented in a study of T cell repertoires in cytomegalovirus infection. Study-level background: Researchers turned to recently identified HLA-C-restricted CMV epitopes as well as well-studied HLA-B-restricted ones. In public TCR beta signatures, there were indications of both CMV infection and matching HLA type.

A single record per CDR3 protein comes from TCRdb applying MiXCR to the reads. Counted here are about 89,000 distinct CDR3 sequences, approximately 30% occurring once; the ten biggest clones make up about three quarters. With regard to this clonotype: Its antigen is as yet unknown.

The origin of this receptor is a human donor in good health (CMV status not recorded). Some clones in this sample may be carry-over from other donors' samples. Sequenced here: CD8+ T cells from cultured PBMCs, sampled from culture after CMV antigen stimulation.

The CDR3 protein is CSETGRGTEAFF. The CDR3 DNA follows: TGCAGCGAGACAGGGAGGGGGACTGAAGCTTTCTTT. The chain carries TRBV29-1 and TRBJ1-1; TRBD1 matches 7 bases. This CDR3 region has 12 residues. Germline CDR1 SQVTM, CDR2 ANQGSEA. J was trimmed by 5 bases and V by 7 bases; bases with no gene match: 7.